This TCR beta chain appears in the sequencing data of a study of shared clonotypes between healthy human individuals. Study at large: Donors consisted of a couple of women and a few men between 18 and 49.

The CDR3 loop spans 15 amino acids. The V segment lost 5 bases and the J segment 1 base; nucleotides outside the gene matches: 8. Germline V gene lookup returns CDR1 PRHDT and CDR2 FYEKMQ (reference sequence). Of note for this clone: What it binds is not known.

Only in-frame clones appear in the TCRdb table, and some are missing; sequencing was by immunoSEQ multiplex PCR. The table lists around 2.1 million clones, about 93% of them singletons. The study, taken as a whole, reports: Naive CD4 clonotypes overlapped across a few donors at about 5%.

Naive CD8 isolation took CD45RO-negative cells positively selected for CCR7 and excluded terminally differentiated effector memory CD45RA+ cells. Each of the donors was a healthy adult who was HIV-negative and had not had a recent acute infection or vaccination. The clonotype comes from a man younger than 35 in good health. Some clones in this sample may be carry-over from other donors' samples. The sequencing input was naive CD8+ T cells from PBMCs. The gene calls are TRBV13 and TRBJ2-7; TRBD2 matches 7 bases. Written as DNA, the CDR3 is TGTGCCAGCAGCCGTGGGGGGGAGTGGTCCTACGAGCAGTACTTC. This encodes CASSRGGEWSYEQYF.